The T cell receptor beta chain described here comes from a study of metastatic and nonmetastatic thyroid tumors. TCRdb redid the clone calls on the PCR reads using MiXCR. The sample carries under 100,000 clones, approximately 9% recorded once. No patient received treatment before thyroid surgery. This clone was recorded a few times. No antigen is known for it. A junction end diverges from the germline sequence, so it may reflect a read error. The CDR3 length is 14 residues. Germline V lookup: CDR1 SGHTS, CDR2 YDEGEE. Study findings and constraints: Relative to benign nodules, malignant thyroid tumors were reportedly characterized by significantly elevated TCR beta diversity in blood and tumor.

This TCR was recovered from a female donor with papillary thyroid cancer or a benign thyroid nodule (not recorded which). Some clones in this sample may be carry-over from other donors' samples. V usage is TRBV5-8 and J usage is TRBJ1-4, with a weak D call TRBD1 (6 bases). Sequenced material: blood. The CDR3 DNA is TGTGCCAGCACTAATTGGGCAGGGGAGGAAAAACTGGTTTTT. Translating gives CASTNWAGEEKLVF.